This note documents a single T cell receptor beta chain sequence. Its antigen is undetermined. These data belong to a study of shared clonotypes between healthy human individuals. Study-level background: The people who gave samples were a couple of women and a few men aged 18 to 49. Overall study findings and caveats: Among non-shared clonotypes, generation probabilities were lower than among those shared by all four donors. Blood alone was sampled, and tissue repertoires likely differ.

Naive CD8 cells lacked CD45RO, underwent positive selection for CCR7 and left out terminally differentiated effector memory CD45RA+ cells. TCRdb's table, derived via immunoSEQ multiplex PCR, lists solely in-frame clones and lacks some. The table includes about 820,000 clones, approximately 92% detected once. The length of the CDR3 is 18 residues. Germline CDR1 is LNHDA and CDR2 is SQIVND (reference sequence). V lost 7 bases to trimming and J lost 4 bases; unmatched junction nucleotides: 15. The source of this sequence is a man aged 25-45 years in good health. What was sequenced was naive CD8+ T cells sorted from blood. The chain joins TRBV19 to TRBJ2-1, with TRBD2 identical over 11 bases. DNA of the CDR3: TGTGCCAGTATTAGTAGACTAGCGGGAAGACCGCCGTACAATGAGCAGTTCTTC. Residues: CASISRLAGRPPYNEQFF.